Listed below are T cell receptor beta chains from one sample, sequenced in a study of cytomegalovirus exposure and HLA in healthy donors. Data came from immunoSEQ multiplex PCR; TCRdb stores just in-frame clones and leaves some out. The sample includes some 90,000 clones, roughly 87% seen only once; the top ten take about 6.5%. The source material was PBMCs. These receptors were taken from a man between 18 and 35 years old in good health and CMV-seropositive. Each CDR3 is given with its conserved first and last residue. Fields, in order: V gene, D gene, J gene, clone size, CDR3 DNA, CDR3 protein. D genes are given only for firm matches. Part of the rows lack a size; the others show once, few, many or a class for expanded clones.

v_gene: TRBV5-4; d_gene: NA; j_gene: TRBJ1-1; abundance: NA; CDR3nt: TGTGCCAGCAGCTCGCAGGGATTAGGCCTTCCTGAAGCTTTCTTT; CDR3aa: CASSSQGLGLPEAFF
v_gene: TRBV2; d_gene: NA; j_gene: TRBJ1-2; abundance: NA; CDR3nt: TGTGCCAGCAGGCTACAGGGAGCGAACTATGGCTACACCTTC; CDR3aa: CASRLQGANYGYTF
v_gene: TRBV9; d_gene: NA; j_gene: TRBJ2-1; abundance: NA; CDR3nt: TGTGCCAGCAGCCCAACACTGGACAACAATGAGCAGTTCTTC; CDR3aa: CASSPTLDNNEQFF
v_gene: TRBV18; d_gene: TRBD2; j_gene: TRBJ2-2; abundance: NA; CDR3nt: TGTGCCAGCTCACCACCTAGCGGGAGCCGGGAGCTGTTTTTT; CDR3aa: CASSPPSGSRELFF
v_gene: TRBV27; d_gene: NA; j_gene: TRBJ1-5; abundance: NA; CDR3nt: TGTGCCAGCAGTTCGACAGGAGCCCACAATCAGCCCCAGCATTTT; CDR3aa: CASSSTGAHNQPQHF
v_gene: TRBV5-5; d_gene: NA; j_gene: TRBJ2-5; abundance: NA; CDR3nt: TGTGCCAGCTCCTCCAGGGCGGTCGGAGAGACCCAGTACTTC; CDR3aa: CASSSRAVGETQYF
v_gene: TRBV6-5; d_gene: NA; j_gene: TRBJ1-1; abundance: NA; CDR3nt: TGTGCCAGCAGCCGACTGACGAACACTGAAGCTTTCTTT; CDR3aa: CASSRLTNTEAFF
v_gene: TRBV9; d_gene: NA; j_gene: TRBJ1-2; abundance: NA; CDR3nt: TGTGCCAGCAGCGTAGAGGCAGGTTCCCCTAACTATGGCTACACCTTC; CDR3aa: CASSVEAGSPNYGYTF
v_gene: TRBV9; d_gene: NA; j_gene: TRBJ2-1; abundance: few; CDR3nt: TGTGCCAGCAGCGTAGGGGCATACAATGAGCAGTTCTTC; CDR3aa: CASSVGAYNEQFF
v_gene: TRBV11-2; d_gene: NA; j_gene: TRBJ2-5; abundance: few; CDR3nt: TGTGCCAGCAGCGAATTCACCCGGGGACAAGAGACCCAGTACTTC; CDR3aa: CASSEFTRGQETQYF
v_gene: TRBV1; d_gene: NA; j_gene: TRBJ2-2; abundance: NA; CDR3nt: TGCACCAGCAGCCCAGACAGGGGGGATAGCGGGGGGCCGAACACCGGGGAGCTGTTTTTT; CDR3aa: CTSSPDRGDSGGPNTGELFF
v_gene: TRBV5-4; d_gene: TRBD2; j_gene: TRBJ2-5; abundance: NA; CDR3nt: TGTGCCAGCAGCTTGGTTAGCGGGGGGGCCCAAGAGACCCAGTACTTC; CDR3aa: CASSLVSGGAQETQYF
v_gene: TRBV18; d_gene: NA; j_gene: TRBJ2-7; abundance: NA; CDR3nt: TGTGCCAGCTCCATACAGAGCTCCTACGAGCAGTACTTC; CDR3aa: CASSIQSSYEQYF
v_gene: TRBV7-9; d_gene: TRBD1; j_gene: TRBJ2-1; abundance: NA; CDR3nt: TGTGCCAGCAGCGTTACAGGGGGCGCTTACAATGAGCAGTTCTTC; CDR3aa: CASSVTGGAYNEQFF
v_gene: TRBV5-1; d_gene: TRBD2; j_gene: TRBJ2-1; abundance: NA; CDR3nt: TGCGCCAGCAGCTTCGGGACTAGCGGAGGATACAATGAGCAGTTCTTC; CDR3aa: CASSFGTSGGYNEQFF
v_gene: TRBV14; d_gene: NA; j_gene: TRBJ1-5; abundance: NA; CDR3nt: TGTGCCAGCAGCCAAGGCCAAGGAAGGACAAGGGATCAGCCCCAGCATTTT; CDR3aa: CASSQGQGRTRDQPQHF
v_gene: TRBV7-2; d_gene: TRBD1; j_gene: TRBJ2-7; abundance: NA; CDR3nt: TGTGCCAGCAGCTTCCGACAGGGGACCTCCTACGAGCAGTACTTC; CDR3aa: CASSFRQGTSYEQYF
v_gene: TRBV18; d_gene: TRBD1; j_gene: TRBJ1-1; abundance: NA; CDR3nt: TGTGCCAGCTCACCTACGGAAAGACAGGGATCAGCTTTCTTT; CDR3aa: CASSPTERQGSAFF
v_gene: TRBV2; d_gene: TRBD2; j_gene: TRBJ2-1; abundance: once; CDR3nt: TGTGCCAGCACCGGAGCGGGGGGCACCTACAATGAGCAGTTCTTC; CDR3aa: CASTGAGGTYNEQFF
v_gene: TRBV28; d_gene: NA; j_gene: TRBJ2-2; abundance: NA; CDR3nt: TGTGCCAGCAGTTTTCTCCCCCCCGGACAGCTTAACACCGGGGAGCTGTTTTTT; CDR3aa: CASSFLPPGQLNTGELFF
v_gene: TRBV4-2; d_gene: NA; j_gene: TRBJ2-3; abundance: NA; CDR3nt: TGTGCCAGCAGCCCCATGGCGACGGGTGGCACAGATACGCAGTATTTT; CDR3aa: CASSPMATGGTDTQYF
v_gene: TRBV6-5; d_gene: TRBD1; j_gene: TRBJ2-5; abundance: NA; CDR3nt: TGTGCCAGCAGTTACCGGACAGGGGGCCTTCGGGAGACCCAGTACTTC; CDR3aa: CASSYRTGGLRETQYF
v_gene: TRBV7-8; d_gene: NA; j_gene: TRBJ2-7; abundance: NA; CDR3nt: TGTGCCAGCAGCTTAGTTTCTCCGGTCTCCTCCTCCTACGAGCAGTACTTC; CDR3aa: CASSLVSPVSSSYEQYF
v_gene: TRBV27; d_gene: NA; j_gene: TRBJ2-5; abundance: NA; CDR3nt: TGTGCCAGCAGTTTATCCCTAGGCCCCCAAGAGACCCAGTACTTC; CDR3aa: CASSLSLGPQETQYF
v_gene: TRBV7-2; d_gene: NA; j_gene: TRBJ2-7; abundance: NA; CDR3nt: TGTGCCAGCAGCTCAGGCCCCACCTACGAGCAGTACTTC; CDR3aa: CASSSGPTYEQYF
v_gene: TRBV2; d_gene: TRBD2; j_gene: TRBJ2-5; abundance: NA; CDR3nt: TGTGCCAGCAGCCCAAGAGCGGGAGGGATTAACTTC; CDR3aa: CASSPRAGGINF
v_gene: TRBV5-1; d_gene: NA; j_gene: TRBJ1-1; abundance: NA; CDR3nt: TGCGCCAGTCAAAGTGCAGGGTTGAACACTGAAGCTTTCTTT; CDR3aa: CASQSAGLNTEAFF
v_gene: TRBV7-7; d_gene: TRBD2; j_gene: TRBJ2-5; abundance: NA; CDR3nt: TGTGCCAGCAGCTCACAAGCGGGAGGCTTGGAGACCCAGTACTTC; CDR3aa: CASSSQAGGLETQYF
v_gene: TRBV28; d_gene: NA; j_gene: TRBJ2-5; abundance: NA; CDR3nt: TGTGCCAGCAGTTTCCGGGTGGGAGCGGTTGAGACCCAGTACTTC; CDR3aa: CASSFRVGAVETQYF
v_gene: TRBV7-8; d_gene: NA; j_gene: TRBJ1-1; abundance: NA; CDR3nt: TGTGCCAGCAGCTTAAGAGCAGAGGCAGCTTTCTTT; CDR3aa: CASSLRAEAAFF
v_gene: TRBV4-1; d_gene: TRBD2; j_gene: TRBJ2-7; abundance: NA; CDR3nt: TGCGCCAGCAGCCCGGGGGGGGGTGCGGGCGAGCAGTACTTC; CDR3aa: CASSPGGGAGEQYF
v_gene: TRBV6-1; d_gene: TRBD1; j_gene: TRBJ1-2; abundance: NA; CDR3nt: TGTGCCAGCAGTGATCTGGGACAGATTAAATCTAACTATGGCTACACCTTC; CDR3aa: CASSDLGQIKSNYGYTF
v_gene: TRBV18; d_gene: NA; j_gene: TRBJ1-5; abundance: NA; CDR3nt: TGTGCCAGCTCACCGCGGGAAAGGGGTAAAAGGTTTGGCAATCAGCCCCAGCATTTT; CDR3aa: CASSPRERGKRFGNQPQHF
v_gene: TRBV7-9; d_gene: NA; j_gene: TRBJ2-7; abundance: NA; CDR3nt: TGTGCCAGCAGCTCGGAGTGGAAACGGGGCGAGCAGTACTTC; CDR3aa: CASSSEWKRGEQYF
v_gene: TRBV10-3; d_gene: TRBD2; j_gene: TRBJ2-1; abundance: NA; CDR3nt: TGTGCCATCAGTGTTGGGCTAGCGGAGTCTTACAATGAGCAGTTCTTC; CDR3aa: CAISVGLAESYNEQFF
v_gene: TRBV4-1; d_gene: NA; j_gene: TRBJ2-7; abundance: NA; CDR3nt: TGCGCCAGCACTTCAGGGGCCGAGCAGTACTTC; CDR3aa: CASTSGAEQYF
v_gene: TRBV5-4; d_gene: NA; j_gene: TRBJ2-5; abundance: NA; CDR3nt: TGTGCCAGCAGCTTGAGTCAGGGGAGTAGGGTATACCAAGAGACCCAGTACTTC; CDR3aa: CASSLSQGSRVYQETQYF
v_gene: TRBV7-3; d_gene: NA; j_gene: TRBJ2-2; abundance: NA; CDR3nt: TGTGCCAGCTCCTCTGTGAACACCGGGGAGCTGTTTTTT; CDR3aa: CASSSVNTGELFF
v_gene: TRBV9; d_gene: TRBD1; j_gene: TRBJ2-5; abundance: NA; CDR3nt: TGTGCCAGCAGCGCAGCCGGGACAGGGGGCCCGTGGAGCAAAGAGACCCAGTACTTC; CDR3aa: CASSAAGTGGPWSKETQYF
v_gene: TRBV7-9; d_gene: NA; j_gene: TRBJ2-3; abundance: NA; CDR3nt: TGTGCCAGCAGCGAACAGGGTCTCACAGATACGCAGTATTTT; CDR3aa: CASSEQGLTDTQYF
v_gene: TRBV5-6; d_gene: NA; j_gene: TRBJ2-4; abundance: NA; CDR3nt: TGTGCCAGCAGCCCGGGACAGGGAAGCGGGAGGCGAAACATTCAGTACTTC; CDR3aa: CASSPGQGSGRRNIQYF
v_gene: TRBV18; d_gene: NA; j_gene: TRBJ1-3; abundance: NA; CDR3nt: TGTGCCAGCTCACCTTTCGACAGTAGCTCTGGAAACACCATATATTTT; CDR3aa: CASSPFDSSSGNTIYF
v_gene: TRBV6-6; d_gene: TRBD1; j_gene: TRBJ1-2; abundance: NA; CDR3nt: TGTGCCAGCAGCCAGACAGGGCGTACTAACTATGGCTACACCTTC; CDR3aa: CASSQTGRTNYGYTF
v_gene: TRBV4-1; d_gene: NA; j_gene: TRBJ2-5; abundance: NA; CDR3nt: TGCGCCAGCAGCCAAGATTGGGACAAGTACCAAGAGACCCAGTACTTC; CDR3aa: CASSQDWDKYQETQYF
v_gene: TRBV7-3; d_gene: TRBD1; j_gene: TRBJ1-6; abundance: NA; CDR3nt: TGTGCCAGCAGCAAAAAAGACAGGGGTACAGATTCACCCCTCCACTTT; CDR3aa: CASSKKDRGTDSPLHF
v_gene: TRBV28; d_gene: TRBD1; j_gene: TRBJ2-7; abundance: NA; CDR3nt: TGTGCCAGCAGATATTCCGGGACAGGGTACTACGAGCAGTACTTC; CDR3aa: CASRYSGTGYYEQYF
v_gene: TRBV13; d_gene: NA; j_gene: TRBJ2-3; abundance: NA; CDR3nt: TGTGCCAGCAGCTTGGGGGCAGGACGCACAGATACGCAGTATTTT; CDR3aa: CASSLGAGRTDTQYF
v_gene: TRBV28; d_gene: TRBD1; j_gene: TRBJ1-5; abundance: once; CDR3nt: TGTGCCAGCAGTTCCCGATCCCGGGACAGGACCTATAGCAATCAGCCCCAGCATTTT; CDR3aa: CASSSRSRDRTYSNQPQHF
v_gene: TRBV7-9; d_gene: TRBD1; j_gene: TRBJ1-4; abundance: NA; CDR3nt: TGTGCCAGCAGCCGGGACAGAAATGAAAAACTGTTTTTT; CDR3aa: CASSRDRNEKLFF
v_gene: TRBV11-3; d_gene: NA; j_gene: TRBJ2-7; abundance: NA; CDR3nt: TGTGCCAGCAGCTCCGGGCGGGCCTCCTACGAGCAGTACTTC; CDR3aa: CASSSGRASYEQYF
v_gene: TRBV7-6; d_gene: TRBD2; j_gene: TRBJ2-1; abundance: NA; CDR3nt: TGTGCCAGCAGCTTAGGCTATTTTCGGGAGGCGCGGAATGAGCAGTTCTTC; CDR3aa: CASSLGYFREARNEQFF
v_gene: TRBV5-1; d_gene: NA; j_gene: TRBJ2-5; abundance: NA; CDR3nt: TGCGCCAGCAGCTCGGGCTTTAAGGGGCGGCACCAAGAGACCCAGTACTTC; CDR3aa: CASSSGFKGRHQETQYF
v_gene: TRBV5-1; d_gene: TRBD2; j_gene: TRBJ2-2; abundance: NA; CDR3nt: TGCGCCAGCAGCTTGTGGGCTAGCGGGGCGAACACCGGGGAGCTGTTTTTT; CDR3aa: CASSLWASGANTGELFF
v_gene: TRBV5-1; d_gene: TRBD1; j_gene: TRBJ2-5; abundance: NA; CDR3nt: TGCGCCAGCGCGACCGGGACAGGGCTCTTGGAGACCCAGTACTTC; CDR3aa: CASATGTGLLETQYF